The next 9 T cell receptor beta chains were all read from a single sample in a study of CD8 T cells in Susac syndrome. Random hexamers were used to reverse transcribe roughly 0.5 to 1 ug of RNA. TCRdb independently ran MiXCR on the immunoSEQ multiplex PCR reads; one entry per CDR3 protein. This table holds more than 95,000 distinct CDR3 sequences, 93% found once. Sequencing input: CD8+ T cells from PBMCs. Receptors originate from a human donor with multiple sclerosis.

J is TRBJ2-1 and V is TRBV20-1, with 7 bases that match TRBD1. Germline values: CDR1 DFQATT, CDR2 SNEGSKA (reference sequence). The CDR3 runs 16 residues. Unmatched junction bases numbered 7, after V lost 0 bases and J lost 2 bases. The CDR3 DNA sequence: TGCAGTGCTAGAGATCGAGGGGGCGGGCCCTACAATGAGCAGTTCTTC. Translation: CSARDRGGGPYNEQFF.

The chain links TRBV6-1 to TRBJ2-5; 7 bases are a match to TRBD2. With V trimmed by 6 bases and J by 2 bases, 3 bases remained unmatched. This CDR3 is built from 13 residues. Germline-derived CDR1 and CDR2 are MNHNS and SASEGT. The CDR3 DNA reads TGTGCCAGCAGGAGCGGGGATCAAGAGACCCAGTACTTC. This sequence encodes CASRSGDQETQYF.

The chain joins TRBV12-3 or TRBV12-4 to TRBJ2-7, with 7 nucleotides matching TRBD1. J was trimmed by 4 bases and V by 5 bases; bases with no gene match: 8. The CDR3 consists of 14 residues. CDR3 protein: CASSAGQAQYEQYF. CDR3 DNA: TGTGCCAGCAGTGCCGGACAGGCGCAGTACGAGCAGTACTTC.

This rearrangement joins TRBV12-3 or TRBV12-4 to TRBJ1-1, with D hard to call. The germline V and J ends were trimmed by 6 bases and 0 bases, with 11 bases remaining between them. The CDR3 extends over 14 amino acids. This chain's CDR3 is CASSIAELNTEAFF. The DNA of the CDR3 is TGTGCCAGCAGCATTGCAGAGCTGAACACTGAAGCTTTCTTT.

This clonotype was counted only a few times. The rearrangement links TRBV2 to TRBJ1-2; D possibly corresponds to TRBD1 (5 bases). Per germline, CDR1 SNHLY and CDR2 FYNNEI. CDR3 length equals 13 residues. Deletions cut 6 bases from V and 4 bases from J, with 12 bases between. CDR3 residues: CASRMGPPYGYTF. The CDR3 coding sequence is TGTGCCAGCAGAATGGGACCGCCCTATGGCTACACCTTC.

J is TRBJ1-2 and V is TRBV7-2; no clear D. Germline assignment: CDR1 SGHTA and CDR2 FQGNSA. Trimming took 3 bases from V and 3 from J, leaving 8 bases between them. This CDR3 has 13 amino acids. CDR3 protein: CASSFRSYYGYTF. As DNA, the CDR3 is TGTGCCAGCAGCTTTCGGAGCTACTATGGCTACACCTTC.

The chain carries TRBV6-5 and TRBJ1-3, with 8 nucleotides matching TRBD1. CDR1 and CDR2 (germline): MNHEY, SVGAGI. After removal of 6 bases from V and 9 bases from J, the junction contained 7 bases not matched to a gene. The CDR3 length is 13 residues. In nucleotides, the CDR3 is TGTGCCAGCAGCTCAGACAGGGGTTGCACCATATATTTT. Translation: CASSSDRGCTIYF.

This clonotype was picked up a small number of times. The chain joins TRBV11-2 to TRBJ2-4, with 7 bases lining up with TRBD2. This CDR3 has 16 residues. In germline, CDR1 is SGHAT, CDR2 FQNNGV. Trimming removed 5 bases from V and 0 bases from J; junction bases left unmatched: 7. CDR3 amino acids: CASSHTAGRAKNIQYF. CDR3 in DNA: TGTGCCAGCAGCCATACAGCGGGGCGAGCCAAAAACATTCAGTACTTC. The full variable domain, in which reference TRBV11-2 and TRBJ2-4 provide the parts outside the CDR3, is EAGVAQSPRYKIIEKRQSVAFWCNPISGHATLYWYQQILGQGPKLLIQFQNNGVVDDSQLPKDRFSAERLKGVDSTLKIQPAKLEDSAVYLCASSHTAGRAKNIQYFGAGTRLSVL.

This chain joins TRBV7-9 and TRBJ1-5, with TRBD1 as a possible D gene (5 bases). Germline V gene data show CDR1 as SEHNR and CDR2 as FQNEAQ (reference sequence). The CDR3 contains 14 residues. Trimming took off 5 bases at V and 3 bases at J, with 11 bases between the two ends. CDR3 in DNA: TGTGCCAGCAGCCCCGGGACTTACAATCAGCCCCAGCATTTT. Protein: CASSPGTYNQPQHF.